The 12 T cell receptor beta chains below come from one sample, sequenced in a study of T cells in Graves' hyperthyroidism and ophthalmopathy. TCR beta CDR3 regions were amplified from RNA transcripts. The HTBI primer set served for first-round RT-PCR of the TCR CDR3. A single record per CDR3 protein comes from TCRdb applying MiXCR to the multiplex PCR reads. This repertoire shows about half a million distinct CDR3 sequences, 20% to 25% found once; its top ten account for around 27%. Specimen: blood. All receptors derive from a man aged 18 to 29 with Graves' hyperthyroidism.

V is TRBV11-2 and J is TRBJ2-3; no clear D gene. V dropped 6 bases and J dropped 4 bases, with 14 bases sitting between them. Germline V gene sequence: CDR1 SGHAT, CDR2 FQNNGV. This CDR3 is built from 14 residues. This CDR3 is CASRSLSSADTQYF. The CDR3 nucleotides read TGTGCCAGCAGAAGCCTCTCCTCCGCAGATACGCAGTATTTT.

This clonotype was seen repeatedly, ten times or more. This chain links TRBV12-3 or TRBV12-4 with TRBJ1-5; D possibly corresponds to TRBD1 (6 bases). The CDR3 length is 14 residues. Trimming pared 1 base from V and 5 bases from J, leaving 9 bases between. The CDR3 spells CASSLGTAYQPQHF. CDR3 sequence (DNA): TGTGCCAGCAGTTTAGGGACAGCTTATCAGCCCCAGCATTTT.

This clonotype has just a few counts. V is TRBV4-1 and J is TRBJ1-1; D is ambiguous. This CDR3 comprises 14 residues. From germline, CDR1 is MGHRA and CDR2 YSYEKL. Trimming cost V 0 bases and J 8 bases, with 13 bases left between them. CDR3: CASSQESGVQEAFF. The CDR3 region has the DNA TGCGCCAGCAGCCAAGAATCCGGGGTCCAAGAAGCTTTCTTT.

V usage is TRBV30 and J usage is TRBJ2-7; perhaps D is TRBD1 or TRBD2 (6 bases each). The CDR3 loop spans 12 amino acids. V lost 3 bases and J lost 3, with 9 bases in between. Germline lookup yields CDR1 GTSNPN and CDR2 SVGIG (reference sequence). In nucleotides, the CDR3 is TGTGCCTGGAGCAGGGGACTCTACGAGCAGTACTTC. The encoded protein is CAWSRGLYEQYF.

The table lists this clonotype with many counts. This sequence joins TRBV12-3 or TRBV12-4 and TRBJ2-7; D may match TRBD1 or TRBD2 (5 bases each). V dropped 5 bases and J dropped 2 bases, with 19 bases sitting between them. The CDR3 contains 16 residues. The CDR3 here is CASSTPGTGLPYEQYF. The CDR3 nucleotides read TGTGCCAGCAGTACTCCGGGAACAGGCCTCCCCTACGAGCAGTACTTC.

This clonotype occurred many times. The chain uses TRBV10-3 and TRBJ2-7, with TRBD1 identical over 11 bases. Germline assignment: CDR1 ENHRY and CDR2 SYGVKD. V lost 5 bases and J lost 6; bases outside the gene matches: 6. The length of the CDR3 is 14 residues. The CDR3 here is CAISWTGGASEQYF. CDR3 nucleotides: TGTGCCATCAGTTGGACAGGGGGCGCATCCGAGCAGTACTTC.

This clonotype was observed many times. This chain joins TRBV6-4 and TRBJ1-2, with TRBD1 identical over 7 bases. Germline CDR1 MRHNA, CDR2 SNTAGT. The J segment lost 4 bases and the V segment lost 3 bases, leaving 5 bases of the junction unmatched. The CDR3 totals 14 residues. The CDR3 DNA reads TGTGCCAGCAGTGAGTCCGGGACAGCCTATGGCTACACCTTC. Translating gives CASSESGTAYGYTF.

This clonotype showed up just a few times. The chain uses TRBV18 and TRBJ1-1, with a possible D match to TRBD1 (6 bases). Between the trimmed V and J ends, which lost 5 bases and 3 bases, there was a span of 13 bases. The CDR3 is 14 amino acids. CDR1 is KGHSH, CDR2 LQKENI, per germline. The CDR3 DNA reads TGTGCCAGCTCAGTCGGGGGGGCAGACACTGAAGCTTTCTTT. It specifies CASSVGGADTEAFF. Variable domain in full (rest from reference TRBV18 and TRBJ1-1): NAGVMQNPRHLVRRRGQEARLRCSPMKGHSHVYWYRQLPEEGLKFMVYLQKENIIDESGMPKERFSAEFPKEGPSILRIQQVVRGDSAAYFCASSVGGADTEAFFGQGTRLTVV.

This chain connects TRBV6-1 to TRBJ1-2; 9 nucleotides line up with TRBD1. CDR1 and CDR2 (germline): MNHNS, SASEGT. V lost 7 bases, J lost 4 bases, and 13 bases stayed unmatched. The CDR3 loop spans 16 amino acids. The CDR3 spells CASNLRSSTGGYGYTF. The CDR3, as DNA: TGTGCCAGCAACCTCAGGTCATCGACAGGGGGCTATGGCTACACCTTC.

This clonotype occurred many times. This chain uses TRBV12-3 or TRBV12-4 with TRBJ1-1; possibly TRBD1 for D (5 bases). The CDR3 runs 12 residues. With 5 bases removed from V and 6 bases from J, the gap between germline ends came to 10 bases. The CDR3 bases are TGTGCCAGCAGTCGGGGGGACGCTGAAGCTTTCTTT. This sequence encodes CASSRGDAEAFF.

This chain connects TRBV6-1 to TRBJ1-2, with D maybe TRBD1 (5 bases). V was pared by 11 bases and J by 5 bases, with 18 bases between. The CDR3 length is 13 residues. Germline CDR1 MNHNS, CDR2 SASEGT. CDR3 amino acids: CASRLPGEYGYTF. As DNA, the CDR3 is TGTGCCTCGCGACTACCGGGGGAGTATGGCTACACCTTC.

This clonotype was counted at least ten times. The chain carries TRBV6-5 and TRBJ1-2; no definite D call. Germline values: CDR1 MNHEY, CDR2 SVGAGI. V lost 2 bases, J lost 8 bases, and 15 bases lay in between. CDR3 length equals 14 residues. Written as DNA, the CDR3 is TGTGCCAGCAGTTACGTCCCAGCCTCTGAAGGCTACACCTTC. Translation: CASSYVPASEGYTF.